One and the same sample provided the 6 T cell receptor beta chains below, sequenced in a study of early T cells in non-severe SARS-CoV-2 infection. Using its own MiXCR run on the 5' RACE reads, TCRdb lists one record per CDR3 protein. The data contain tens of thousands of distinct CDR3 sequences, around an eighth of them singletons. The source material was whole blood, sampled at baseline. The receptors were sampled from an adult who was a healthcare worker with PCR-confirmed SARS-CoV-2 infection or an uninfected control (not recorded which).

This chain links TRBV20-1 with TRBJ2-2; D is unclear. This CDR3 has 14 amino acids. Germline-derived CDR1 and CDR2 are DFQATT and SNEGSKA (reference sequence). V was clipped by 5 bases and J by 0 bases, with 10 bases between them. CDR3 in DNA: TGCAGTGCTTTGCACGACTCGAACACCGGGGAGCTGTTTTTT. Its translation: CSALHDSNTGELFF.

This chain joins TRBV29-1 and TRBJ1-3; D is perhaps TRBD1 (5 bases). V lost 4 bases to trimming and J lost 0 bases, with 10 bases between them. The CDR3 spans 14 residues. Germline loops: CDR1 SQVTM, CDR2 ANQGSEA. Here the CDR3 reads CSVAGHLSGNTIYF. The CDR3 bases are TGCAGCGTTGCGGGGCACCTCTCTGGAAACACCATATATTTT.

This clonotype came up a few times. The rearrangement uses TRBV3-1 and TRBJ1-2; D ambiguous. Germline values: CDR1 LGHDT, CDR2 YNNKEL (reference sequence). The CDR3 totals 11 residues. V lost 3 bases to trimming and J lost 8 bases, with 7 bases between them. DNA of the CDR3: TGTGCCAGCAGCCATCAAGGAGGCTACACCTTC. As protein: CASSHQGGYTF.

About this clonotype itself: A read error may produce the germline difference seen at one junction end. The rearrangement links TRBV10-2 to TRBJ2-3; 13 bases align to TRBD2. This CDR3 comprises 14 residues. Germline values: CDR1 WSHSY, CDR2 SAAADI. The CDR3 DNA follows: TGCGCCAGCAGTAGGACTAGCGGGGGCGATACGCAGTTTTTT. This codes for CASSRTSGGDTQFF.

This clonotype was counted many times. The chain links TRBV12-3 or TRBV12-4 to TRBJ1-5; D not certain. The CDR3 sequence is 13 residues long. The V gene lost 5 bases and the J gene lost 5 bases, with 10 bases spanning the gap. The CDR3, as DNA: TGTGCCAGCAGTGCAAATAGAGATCAGCCCCAGCATTTT. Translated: CASSANRDQPQHF.

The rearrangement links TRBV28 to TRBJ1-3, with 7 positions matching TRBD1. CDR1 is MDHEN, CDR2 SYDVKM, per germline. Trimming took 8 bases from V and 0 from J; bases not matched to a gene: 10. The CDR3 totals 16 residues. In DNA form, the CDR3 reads TGTGCCAGCGGGACAGCCCCGAGTGGCTCTGGAAACACCATATATTTT. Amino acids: CASGTAPSGSGNTIYF.